These 4 T cell receptor beta chains were sequenced from one sample in a study of shared clonotypes between healthy human individuals. The repertoire was sequenced with immunoSEQ multiplex PCR; TCRdb's copy has only in-frame clones and lacks some. This table has 950,000 to 1,300,000 clones, more than 60% appearing once. The sample was memory CD4+ T cells sorted from blood. The subset here: CD45RA-negative fraction. All receptors come from a man aged 18 to 30 in good health.

The CDR3 sequence is CASSRGQSKSSGELFF. For the CDR3, the DNA is TGTGCCAGCAGCCGGGGACAAAGCAAATCGTCCGGGGAGCTGTTTTTT. The genes are TRBV6-4 and TRBJ2-2, with a possible D match to TRBD1 (6 bases). Germline lookup yields CDR1 MRHNA and CDR2 SNTAGT. The CDR3 spans 16 residues. The V end lost 6 bases, the J end lost 6 bases, and 20 bases lay between the germline ends.

V gene TRBV2 combines with J gene TRBJ2-4; perhaps TRBD2 as D (5 bases). Germline V gene data show CDR1 as SNHLY and CDR2 as FYNNEI. The V end was cut by 3 bases, the J end by 7 bases, with 16 bases between. This CDR3 region has 15 residues. The CDR3 protein is CASSEEAAANNIQYF. The CDR3 nucleotides read TGTGCCAGCAGTGAGGAGGCAGCGGCTAATAACATTCAGTACTTC.

V usage is TRBV10-2 and J usage is TRBJ2-7; the D gene is possibly TRBD1 (7 bases). The V end lost 3 bases, the J end lost 2 bases, and 11 bases lay between the germline ends. The CDR3 totals 14 residues. The germline CDR1 and CDR2 sequences are WSHSY and SAAADI. CDR3 nucleotides: TGCGCCAGCAGTGACGCGGGACAGACCTACGAGCAGTACTTC. Amino acid sequence: CASSDAGQTYEQYF.

The V and J genes are TRBV7-6 and TRBJ2-5; no clear D. Germline lookup yields CDR1 SGHVS and CDR2 FNYEAQ. V lost 4 bases and J lost 5, with 11 bases in between. The CDR3 contains 13 residues. The CDR3 coding sequence is TGTGCCAGCAGCTATACCATAAAGGAGACCCAGTACTTC. It encodes CASSYTIKETQYF.